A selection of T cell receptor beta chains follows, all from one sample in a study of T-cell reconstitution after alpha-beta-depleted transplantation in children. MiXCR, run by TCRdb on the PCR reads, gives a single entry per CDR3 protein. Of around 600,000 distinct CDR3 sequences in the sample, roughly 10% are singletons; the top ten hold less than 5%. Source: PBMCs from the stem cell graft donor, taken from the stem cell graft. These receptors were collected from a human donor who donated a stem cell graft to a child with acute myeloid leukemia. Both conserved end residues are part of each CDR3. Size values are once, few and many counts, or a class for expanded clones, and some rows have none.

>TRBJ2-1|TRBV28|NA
CASSLAGGPKNEQFF
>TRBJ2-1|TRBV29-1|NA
CSVEDLLMQTSDEQFF
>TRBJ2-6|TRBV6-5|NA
CASSYTGVGANVLTF
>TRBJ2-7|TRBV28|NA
CASSSPSRERGYEQYF
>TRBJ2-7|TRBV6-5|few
CASSYSRLVILQDEQYF
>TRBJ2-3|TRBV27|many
CASSTIAASSTDTQYF
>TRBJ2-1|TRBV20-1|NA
CSARLLASSYNEQFF
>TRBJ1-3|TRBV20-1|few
CSASAGVAGNTIYF
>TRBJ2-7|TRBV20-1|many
CSAPEGREQYF
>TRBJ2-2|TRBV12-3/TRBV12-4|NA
CASGAGRRDTGELFF
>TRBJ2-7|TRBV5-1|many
CASRRDGPYEQYF
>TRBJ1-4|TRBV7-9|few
CASSVSGSYEKLFF
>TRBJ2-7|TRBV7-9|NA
CASSFQDGPYEQYF
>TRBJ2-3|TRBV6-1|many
CASSPRGQTTDTQYF
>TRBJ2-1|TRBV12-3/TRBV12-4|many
CASSTRTGHNEQFF
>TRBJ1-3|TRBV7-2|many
CASSGRMTGNTIYF
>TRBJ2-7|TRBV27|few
CASSFTGGGTYEQYF
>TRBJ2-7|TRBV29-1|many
CSVEQGGNSYEQYF
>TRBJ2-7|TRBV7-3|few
CASSLKGEAYEQYF
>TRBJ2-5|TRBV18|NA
CASARGAQETQYF
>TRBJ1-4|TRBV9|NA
CASSPVGTGMEKLFF
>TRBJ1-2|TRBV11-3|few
CASSLGYGTHHYGYTF
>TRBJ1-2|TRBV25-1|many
CASSESRNYGYTF
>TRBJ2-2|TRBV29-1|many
CSVLRGASTGELFF
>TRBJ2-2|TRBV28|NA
CASCTGGPGELFF
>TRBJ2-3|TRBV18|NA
CASSTGSDTDTQYF
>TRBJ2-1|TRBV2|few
CASTHRGLAGTPDNEQFF
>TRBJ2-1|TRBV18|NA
CASSPRGRSLNEQFF
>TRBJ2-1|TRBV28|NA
CASSHSPGLGSSYNEQFF
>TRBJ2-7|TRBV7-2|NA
CASSDSGSSYEQYF
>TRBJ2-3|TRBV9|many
CASSVEGAGKDTQYF
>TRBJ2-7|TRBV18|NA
CASSPGTRDEQYF
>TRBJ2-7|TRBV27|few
CASSFTLASFHEQYF
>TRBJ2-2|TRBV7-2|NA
CASSSPFFTGELFF
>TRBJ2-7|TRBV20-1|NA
CSARPGYEQYF
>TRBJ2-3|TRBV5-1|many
CASSLTGKLTDTQYF
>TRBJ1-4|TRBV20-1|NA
CSAPPGQGVGKLFF
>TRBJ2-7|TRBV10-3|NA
CAISGGLAGGPSYEQYF
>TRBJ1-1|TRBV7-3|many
CASSLGTDSGGAFF
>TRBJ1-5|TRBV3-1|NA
CASSQTGEGPALMPQHF
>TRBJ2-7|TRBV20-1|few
CSARVGPYEQYF
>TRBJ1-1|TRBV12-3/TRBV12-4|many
CASSLFNRVNTEAFF
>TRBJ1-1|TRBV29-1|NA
CSAVRGQVHTEAFF
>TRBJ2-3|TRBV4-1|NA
CASSRLAGGSTDTQYF
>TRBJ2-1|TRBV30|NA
CAWSRLAGVNEQFF